The 14 T cell receptor beta chains below were found in one sample sequenced in a study of T cells after yellow fever vaccination. TCRdb called the 5' RACE reads again in MiXCR, with one record for every CDR3 protein. The sample has more than 35,000 distinct CDR3 sequences, 6.8% seen once. The sample consisted of CD8+ T cells not binding an NS4B(214-222) dextramer, sorted from PBMCs, taken 45 days after the yellow fever booster vaccination. These receptors originate from a man in his thirties or forties who received the YFV17D yellow fever vaccine.

This clonotype was counted ten times or more. The rearrangement joins TRBV14 to TRBJ2-2, with TRBD2 identical over 8 bases. The CDR3 is 18 residues long. Unmatched junction bases numbered 7, after V lost 1 base and J lost 0 bases. Germline CDR1 and CDR2: SGHDN and FVKESK. CDR3 DNA: TGTGCCAGCAGCCAAGTATTTCTAGCGGGCCCGAACACCGGGGAGCTGTTTTTT. Translated, it gives CASSQVFLAGPNTGELFF.

This clonotype was seen many times. This chain links TRBV6-5 with TRBJ2-2; weak D call: TRBD1 (6 bases). Per the germline V gene, CDR1 is MNHEY and CDR2 is SVGAGI. CDR3 length: 16 amino acids. The V end was cut by 2 bases, the J end by 2 bases, with 12 bases between. This chain's CDR3 is CASSYGGGVNTGELFF. CDR3 DNA: TGTGCCAGCAGTTACGGGGGCGGAGTTAACACCGGGGAGCTGTTTTTT.

J is TRBJ2-3 and V is TRBV30, with 11 nucleotides matching TRBD2. From germline, CDR1 is GTSNPN and CDR2 SVGIG (reference sequence). V gave up 3 bases and J gave up 4 bases; unmatched junction bases: 3. CDR3 length: 14 amino acids. This chain's CDR3 is CAWSRLAGPDTQYF. The DNA of the CDR3 is TGTGCCTGGAGCCGACTAGCGGGGCCAGATACGCAGTATTTT.

The chain employs TRBV7-6 and TRBJ2-7, with a possible D match to TRBD2 (5 bases). CDR1 is SGHVS, CDR2 FNYEAQ, per germline. The CDR3 has 13 amino acids. V was clipped by 1 base and J by 6 bases, with 10 bases between them. DNA of the CDR3: TGTGCCAGCAGCTTAGGGGTCGGGATCGAGCAGTACTTC. As protein: CASSLGVGIEQYF. The full variable domain, with the rest looked up from reference TRBV7-6 and TRBJ2-7, is GAGVSQSPRYKVTKRGQDVALRCDPISGHVSLYWYRQALGQGPEFLTYFNYEAQQDKSGLPNDRFSAERPEGSISTLTIQRTEQRDSAMYRCASSLGVGIEQYFGPGTRLTVT.

At least ten counts were recorded for this clonotype. This sequence joins TRBV5-1 and TRBJ1-2; D is unclear. The CDR3 has 11 amino acids. V gave up 4 bases and J gave up 4 bases, with 5 bases separating them. CDR1 and CDR2 from the germline V gene are SGHRS and YFSETQ. DNA for the CDR3: TGCGCCAGCAGCGAGGGCTATGGCTACACCTTC. It specifies CASSEGYGYTF.

The chain links TRBV29-1 to TRBJ2-2; tentatively, D is TRBD2 (5 bases). This CDR3 has 15 residues. In germline, CDR1 is SQVTM, CDR2 ANQGSEA. V lost 4 bases and J 1 base, leaving 13 bases between the germline ends. The CDR3 region is CSVVRATENTGELFF. The CDR3 DNA reads as TGCAGCGTTGTGAGGGCCACTGAGAACACCGGGGAGCTGTTTTTT.

In this sample, this clonotype turned up many times. V usage is TRBV20-1 and J usage is TRBJ2-3; D gene uncertain. CDR1 is DFQATT and CDR2 is SNEGSKA in the germline V gene (reference sequence). V was pared by 0 bases and J by 6 bases, with 10 bases between. CDR3 length: 13 amino acids. This CDR3 is CSARDSEWDTQYF. The CDR3 DNA follows: TGCAGTGCTAGAGATTCCGAGTGGGATACGCAGTATTTT.

As regards this clonotype: A much more abundant neighbour one base away suggests this may be a read error. This rearrangement joins TRBV12-3 or TRBV12-4 to TRBJ2-1, with D unresolved. The CDR3 contains 12 residues. CDR3 nucleotides: TGTGCCTGCAGGAAGGAAGGTGCAGGAATGTTCTTC. Its translation is CACRKEGAGMFF.

There are many counts of this clonotype. This chain joins TRBV5-1 and TRBJ2-1; TRBD2 matches 12 bases. The CDR3 covers 15 residues. Per the germline V gene, CDR1 is SGHRS and CDR2 is YFSETQ. V trimming: 4 bases; J trimming: 9 bases; junction bases outside the gene matches: 8. The CDR3 sequence: CASSQTSGSGSEQFF. CDR3 in DNA: TGCGCCAGCAGCCAGACTAGCGGGAGTGGGAGTGAGCAGTTCTTC. Combining the CDR3 with reference TRBV5-1 and TRBJ2-1 gives the whole variable domain KAGVTQTPRYLIKTRGQQVTLSCSPISGHRSVSWYQQTPGQGLQFLFEYFSETQRNKGNFPGRFSGRQFSNSRSEMNVSTLELGDSALYLCASSQTSGSGSEQFFGPGTRLTVL.

This clonotype has at least ten counts. The V call is TRBV19, the J call TRBJ2-1; 7 nucleotides match TRBD1. There are 15 residues in the CDR3. The trim removed 6 bases at V and 5 bases at J, leaving 10 bases unmatched. Germline CDR1 LNHDA, CDR2 SQIVND (reference sequence). CDR3 nucleotides: TGTGCCAGTAGCATGGGACAGATCGCCCACAATGAGCAGTTCTTC. The encoded protein is CASSMGQIAHNEQFF.

At least ten counts were recorded for this clonotype. This chain joins TRBV29-1 and TRBJ2-7, with D possibly TRBD2 on 6 matching bases. Between the trimmed V and J ends, which lost 4 bases and 4 bases, there was a span of 14 bases. Looked up from germline, CDR1 is SQVTM and CDR2 is ANQGSEA. There are 13 residues in the CDR3. The CDR3 sequence is CSVVGLASYEQYF. CDR3 bases: TGCAGCGTTGTCGGCCTAGCGTCGTACGAGCAGTACTTC.

This clonotype appeared many times. The V gene is TRBV6-5, the J gene TRBJ2-1, with D perhaps matching TRBD1 (7 bases). CDR1 is MNHEY, CDR2 SVGAGI, per germline. Trimming took 4 bases from V and 5 from J, leaving 9 bases between them. This CDR3 is built from 13 residues. The CDR3 protein is CASSFRGDNEQFF. For the CDR3, the DNA is TGTGCCAGCAGTTTCAGGGGGGACAATGAGCAGTTCTTC.

The sample holds many counts of this clonotype. This chain connects TRBV30 to TRBJ2-1, with no clear D. This CDR3 region has 11 residues. Trimming took off 1 base at V and 3 bases at J, with 1 base between the two ends. CDR1 and CDR2 from the germline V gene are GTSNPN and SVGIG (reference sequence). CDR3 nucleotide sequence: TGTGCCTGGAGTGACTACAATGAGCAGTTCTTC. Protein sequence: CAWSDYNEQFF.

This clonotype was recorded at least ten times. The chain has TRBV23-1 and TRBJ2-2; 11 positions agree with TRBD2. TRBV23-1 is designated an ORF whose function remains uncertain. This CDR3 region has 16 residues. Trimming at V came to 1 base and at J to 7 bases, leaving 5 bases not matched to a gene. This CDR3 reads CASSQLLAGDVGELFF. The CDR3 DNA is TGCGCCAGCAGTCAATTACTAGCGGGAGACGTCGGGGAGCTGTTTTTT.